This TCR beta chain is drawn from a study of OX40 agonist ivuxolimab in advanced cancers. Sampling of blood occurred at baseline, cycle 4 day 1, and cycle 7 day 1. General study findings and limits: At 0.1 to 3.0 mg/kg, clonal expansion of CD4+ and CD8+ blood T cells had occurred by week 6.

Regarding this clone: No antigen is known for it.

The method was immunoSEQ multiplex PCR; TCRdb's version includes in-frame clones alone and lacks a portion of them. The sample contains fewer than 50,000 clones, 70% to 80% of which appear only once. The sequenced sample was CD4+ or CD8+ T cells sorted from blood, obtained in a trial of the OX40 agonist ivuxolimab. The source of this sequence is an adult with an advanced solid tumor such as melanoma, head and neck, liver or kidney cancer.

CDR3 residues: CASSLGELAGGNEQFF. The DNA of the CDR3 is TGTGCCAGCAGCTTAGGGGAGCTAGCGGGAGGCAATGAGCAGTTCTTC. The J gene is TRBJ2-1, the V gene TRBV11-2, with 11 bases aligning to TRBD2. CDR1 and CDR2 from the germline V gene are SGHAT and FQNNGV. The CDR3 loop spans 16 amino acids. V lost 1 base, J lost 6 bases, and 5 bases stayed unmatched.